The 29 T cell receptor beta chains presented below share a single source sample, sequenced in a study of T cell repertoires in aging, cancer and after chemotherapy. TCR beta rearrangements were amplified from peripheral blood genomic DNA. A mixed TRB-A/B primer pool amplified rearranged TRB by multiplex touch-down PCR. TCRdb used MiXCR to reprocess the multiplex PCR reads, holding one entry per CDR3 protein. Of roughly 12,000 distinct CDR3 sequences listed, 24% are singletons. Specimen: blood. The origin of the receptors is a human donor in good health.

This clonotype was observed a few times. The J gene is TRBJ2-7, the V gene TRBV4-3; D gene ambiguous. The germline gives CDR1 LGHNA, CDR2 YSLEER. Trimming pared 2 bases from V and 7 bases from J, leaving 3 bases between. CDR3 size: 10 residues. The CDR3 nucleotides read TGCGCCAGCAGCCAACGAGAGCAGTACTTC. Its translation: CASSQREQYF.

This clonotype appeared a few times. This chain joins TRBV4-2 and TRBJ2-7, with TRBD1 matching over 11 bases. With 0 bases clipped from V and 2 bases from J, the junction kept 3 bases outside the gene matches. Germline CDR1 and CDR2: LGHNA and YNFKEQ. CDR3 size: 16 residues. The CDR3 nucleotides are TGTGCCAGCAGCCAAGATCTGGGACAGGGGGCCTACGAGCAGTACTTC. It codes for CASSQDLGQGAYEQYF.

The V gene is TRBV5-6, the J gene TRBJ2-2; D is unresolved. The V gene lost 1 base and the J gene lost 1 base, with 2 bases spanning the gap. The CDR3 totals 13 residues. The germline V gene has CDR1 SGHDT and CDR2 YYEEEE. In DNA form, the CDR3 reads TGTGCCAGCAGCTTGATGAACACCGGGGAGCTGTTTTTT. This codes for CASSLMNTGELFF.

The chain recombines TRBV28 with TRBJ2-3, with D perhaps TRBD2 (6 bases). Per the germline V gene, CDR1 is MDHEN and CDR2 is SYDVKM. V was pared by 5 bases and J by 6 bases, with 15 bases between. This CDR3 has 14 residues. The CDR3 DNA is TGTGCCAGCAGTCCCGCGGGGCCGGGGGATACGCAGTATTTT. Its protein is CASSPAGPGDTQYF.

The chain employs TRBV18 and TRBJ2-7; D gene ambiguous. Germline lookup yields CDR1 KGHSH and CDR2 LQKENI. The CDR3 consists of 11 residues. Trimming took off 5 bases at V and 7 bases at J, with 9 bases between the two ends. CDR3 region: CASSGPREQYF. CDR3 DNA sequence: TGTGCCAGCTCAGGGCCGAGGGAGCAGTACTTC.

This clonotype is labeled medium-sized. The chain joins TRBV27 to TRBJ2-3; 7 bases match TRBD1. The CDR3 runs to 16 residues. V was clipped by 5 bases and J by 4 bases; unmatched bases: 12. Germline CDR1 MNHEY, CDR2 SMNVEV (reference sequence). The CDR3 nucleotides read TGTGCCAGCAGTCAACCTACAGGGGAGTGGGCAGATACGCAGTATTTT. It is translated as CASSQPTGEWADTQYF.

The CDR3 spells CASSFPTVAGGELFF. The CDR3 DNA follows: TGTGCCAGCAGTTTCCCCACCGTAGCTGGCGGGGAGCTGTTTTTT. The rearrangement uses TRBV12-3 or TRBV12-4 and TRBJ2-2; D not certain. Trimming removed 3 bases from V and 7 bases from J, with 15 bases in between. The CDR3 sequence is 15 residues long.

By sample share, this clonotype is medium-sized. The V and J genes are TRBV19 and TRBJ2-3, with D hard to call. With 4 bases removed from V and 0 bases from J, the gap between germline ends came to 5 bases. CDR3 length: 13 residues. CDR1 is LNHDA, CDR2 SQIVND, per germline (reference sequence). CDR3 DNA: TGTGCCAGTAGTAGGATTAGCACAGATACGCAGTATTTT. Its translation: CASSRISTDTQYF.

By its share, this clonotype is medium-sized. The V call is TRBV30, the J call TRBJ2-7; possible D gene TRBD2, 6 bases. V lost 1 base to trimming and J lost 7 bases, with 11 bases between them. Germline CDR1 is GTSNPN and CDR2 is SVGIG (reference sequence). The CDR3 contains 12 residues. CDR3 nucleotide sequence: TGTGCCTGGAGTGCGGGACGGGGGGAGCAGTACTTC. The encoded protein is CAWSAGRGEQYF.

The V call is TRBV6-1, the J call TRBJ2-3; TRBD2 aligns across 9 bases. CDR1 MNHNS and CDR2 SASEGT come from the germline V gene. The V gene end was trimmed by 2 bases and the J gene end by 4 bases; junction bases not matched to a gene: 7. The CDR3 is made up of 16 amino acids. The DNA for the CDR3 is TGTGCCAGCAGTGAAAAGGCGGGGGGGGGACCAGATACGCAGTATTTT. Protein sequence: CASSEKAGGGPDTQYF.

This clonotype was counted a few times. CDR3 sequence reads: CASSLRAGQYKSYEQYF. Here the CDR3 DNA reads TGTGCCAGCTCCCTGAGGGCTGGACAGTATAAATCCTACGAGCAGTACTTC. V is TRBV28 and J is TRBJ2-7, with D perhaps matching TRBD1 (6 bases). This CDR3 has 17 amino acids. V was clipped by 8 bases and J by 1 base, with 24 bases between them. Germline V CDR1 and CDR2: MDHEN, SYDVKM.

The chain carries TRBV20-1 and TRBJ1-4; 9 bases fit TRBD1. CDR3 length equals 14 residues. After removal of 5 bases from V and 4 bases from J, the junction contained 5 bases not matched to a gene. Germline CDR1 and CDR2: DFQATT and SNEGSKA (reference sequence). The CDR3 is CSAERQGDNEKLFF. In DNA, the CDR3 is TGCAGTGCTGAGAGACAGGGGGATAATGAAAAACTGTTTTTT.

V and J are TRBV7-2 and TRBJ1-5, with D perhaps matching TRBD1 (5 bases). The V and J ends lost 2 bases and 4 bases respectively, with 12 bases between them. CDR1 SGHTA and CDR2 FQGNSA come from the germline V gene. The CDR3 consists of 15 residues. CDR3 protein: CASSLRGGGNQPQHF. The CDR3 DNA reads as TGTGCCAGCAGCTTAAGGGGTGGTGGGAATCAGCCCCAGCATTTT.

This clonotype was observed a few times. The gene calls are TRBV6-5 and TRBJ1-2; maybe TRBD1 (6 bases). Germline V gene data show CDR1 as MNHEY and CDR2 as SVGAGI. V lost 2 bases to trimming and J lost 7 bases, with 17 bases between them. The length of the CDR3 is 15 residues. This chain's CDR3 is CASSYNPGVVRGYTF. For the CDR3, the DNA is TGTGCCAGCAGTTACAATCCAGGGGTAGTCCGTGGCTACACCTTC.

As concerns this clonotype: With a much larger clone just one base away, this may be a read error. The chain recombines TRBV19 with TRBJ2-5; 15 positions match TRBD2. This CDR3 spans 15 amino acids. Germline V gene lookup returns CDR1 LNHDA and CDR2 SQIVND (reference sequence). The CDR3, as DNA: TGTACCAGTAGGGGACTAGCGGGGGGTAAGGAGACCCAGTACTTC. It translates to CTSRGLAGGKETQYF.

This clonotype ranks as medium-sized. The chain combines TRBV7-2 with TRBJ1-2, with D hard to call. V lost 0 bases and J lost 0, with 8 bases in between. The CDR3 is 15 residues long. CDR1 is SGHTA and CDR2 is FQGNSA in the germline V gene. This CDR3 is CASSLAARANYGYTF. Written as DNA, the CDR3 is TGTGCCAGCAGCTTAGCTGCCAGAGCTAACTATGGCTACACCTTC.

This clonotype is medium-sized by share. The chain employs TRBV6-5 and TRBJ2-5; 8 nucleotides match TRBD2. The germline CDR1 and CDR2 sequences are MNHEY and SVGAGI. This CDR3 has 15 residues. Losses at the gene ends were 2 bases for V and 3 bases for J; bases not matched to a gene: 5. The CDR3: CASSYAGGWEETQYF. CDR3 nucleotides: TGTGCCAGCAGTTACGCGGGGGGCTGGGAAGAGACCCAGTACTTC.

The rearrangement links TRBV12-3 or TRBV12-4 to TRBJ2-2; TRBD1 aligns across 9 bases. The CDR3 spans 14 residues. J gave up 6 bases and V 6 bases, and 5 bases lay outside the gene matches. DNA of the CDR3: TGTGCCAGCAGACGACAGGGGGAATCCGGGGAGCTGTTTTTT. The encoded protein is CASRRQGESGELFF.

The chain recombines TRBV12-3 or TRBV12-4 with TRBJ2-1; TRBD2 agrees at 12 bases. This CDR3 comprises 15 residues. V trimming: 5 bases; J trimming: 8 bases; junction bases outside the gene matches: 7. The CDR3, as DNA: TGTGCCAGCAGTGCGACTAGCGGGGGTCGGGATGAGCAGTTCTTC. It codes for CASSATSGGRDEQFF.

The rearrangement joins TRBV20-1 to TRBJ1-2, with D uncertain. Germline loops: CDR1 DFQATT, CDR2 SNEGSKA (reference sequence). CDR3 length: 13 residues. V dropped 5 bases and J dropped 7 bases, with 17 bases sitting between them. The CDR3 region is CSARRRRSGGYTF. The CDR3 nucleotides are TGCAGTGCTCGCCGGCGGCGGTCGGGTGGCTACACCTTC.

This clonotype is termed medium-sized. The rearrangement links TRBV15 to TRBJ1-2; D ambiguous. CDR1 LNHNV and CDR2 YYDKDF come from the germline V gene (reference sequence). The CDR3 is 15 amino acids. Trimming removed 0 bases at V and 5 bases at J, with 13 bases between. As DNA, the CDR3 is TGTGCCACCAGCAGAGACGTCCTTATCGGGTATGGCTACACCTTC. Amino acids: CATSRDVLIGYGYTF.

Of note for this clonotype: This sequence may be a read error, since a much larger clone differs from it by one base. J is TRBJ1-1 and V is TRBV6-5; no clear D gene. The V gene lost 10 bases and the J gene lost 5 bases, with 14 bases spanning the gap. The germline V gene encodes CDR1 MNHEY and CDR2 SVGAGI. The CDR3 is made up of 12 amino acids. The CDR3, as DNA: TGTGCCACCACAGAGGTAGGGACTGAAGCTTTCTTT. Residues: CATTEVGTEAFF.

This clonotype was counted between two and nine times. This rearrangement joins TRBV30 to TRBJ2-3; 8 bases agree with TRBD1. The CDR3 has 15 residues. Germline V gene sequence: CDR1 GTSNPN, CDR2 SVGIG (reference sequence). The J segment lost 1 base and the V segment lost 3 bases, leaving 6 bases of the junction unmatched. The CDR3 region is CAWSAGGSGTDTQYF. The CDR3 DNA is TGTGCCTGGAGCGCAGGGGGCTCGGGCACAGATACGCAGTATTTT.

To note about this clonotype: A read error is possible here, since a much larger clone lies one base away. The genes are TRBV7-2 and TRBJ2-1; D is unresolved. Germline V gene sequence: CDR1 SGHTA, CDR2 FQGNSA. CDR3 length: 13 amino acids. The V end was cut by 1 base, the J end by 8 bases, with 9 bases between. CDR3 coding DNA: TGTGCCAGCAGCTTAGACCTACAGCATGAGCAGTTCTTC. This encodes CASSLDLQHEQFF.

The chain links TRBV20-1 to TRBJ2-4; 9 nucleotides agree with TRBD2. Trimming took 4 bases from V and 5 from J; bases not matched to a gene: 6. In germline, CDR1 is DFQATT, CDR2 SNEGSKA (reference sequence). This CDR3 is built from 14 residues. The CDR3 DNA reads TGCAGTGCTATCGCGGGAGGGGCCGAAAACATTCAGTACTTC. Translating gives CSAIAGGAENIQYF.

This clonotype is labeled as medium-sized. This chain joins TRBV7-2 and TRBJ1-2, with D hard to call. The CDR3 is 14 residues long. V was shortened by 2 bases and J by 4 bases, with 11 bases between the two germline ends. Germline values: CDR1 SGHTA, CDR2 FQGNSA. In DNA form, the CDR3 reads TGTGCCAGCAGCTTACGGCGACAAGCCTATGGCTACACCTTC. It specifies CASSLRRQAYGYTF.

This clonotype was seen more than once but under ten times. This chain uses TRBV7-9 with TRBJ2-1, with a weak D call TRBD2 (6 bases). Trimming cost V 4 bases and J 1 base, with 17 bases left between them. CDR1 and CDR2 (germline): SEHNR, FQNEAQ (reference sequence). This CDR3 is 17 amino acids long. As DNA, the CDR3 is TGTGCCAGCAGCTCACCCTCCGGTGGAGGGTCCTACAATGAGCAGTTCTTC. Its protein is CASSSPSGGGSYNEQFF. Full variable domain (rest looked up from reference TRBV7-9 and TRBJ2-1): DTGVSQNPRHKITKRGQNVTFRCDPISEHNRLYWYRQTLGQGPEFLTYFQNEAQLEKSRLLSDRFSAERPKGSFSTLEIQRTEQGDSAMYLCASSSPSGGGSYNEQFFGPGTRLTVL.

The genes are TRBV6-1 and TRBJ2-5; tentatively, D is TRBD2 (6 bases). The germline V and J ends were trimmed by 7 bases and 5 bases, with 14 bases remaining between them. The CDR3 has 13 residues. Germline-derived CDR1 and CDR2 are MNHNS and SASEGT. The CDR3 here is CASKGGYTETQYF. CDR3 coding DNA: TGTGCCAGCAAAGGAGGGTATACGGAGACCCAGTACTTC.

V is TRBV4-1 and J is TRBJ1-2, with D possibly being TRBD1 (6 bases). Germline loops: CDR1 MGHRA, CDR2 YSYEKL. Trimming removed 0 bases from V and 0 bases from J, with 14 bases in between. The CDR3 has 17 residues. Here the CDR3 reads CASSQEGQLSANYGYTF. The DNA for the CDR3 is TGCGCCAGCAGCCAAGAGGGACAACTCTCAGCTAACTATGGCTACACCTTC.